The clone carrying this T cell receptor beta chain came up many times. Per germline, CDR1 SGDLS and CDR2 YYNGEE. The CDR3 is 12 amino acids. The V gene lost 3 bases and the J gene lost 7 bases, with 5 bases spanning the gap. The sample belongs to a study of breast tumors, draining lymph nodes, adjacent tissues. Axillary draining lymph nodes of breast cancer patients supplied the node samples. TCRdb used MiXCR to reprocess the multiplex PCR reads, holding one entry per CDR3 protein. The repertoire has around 300,000 distinct CDR3 sequences, about 33% of them found once; the top ten carry about 1.2%. Specimen: axillary lymph node tissue. The V and J genes are TRBV9 and TRBJ1-6; D unclear. This receptor was taken from a female donor with breast cancer. Some clones in this sample may be carry-over from other donors' samples. CDR3 DNA sequence: TGTGCCAGCAGCGAGGGCAATTCACCCCTCCACTTT. This encodes CASSEGNSPLHF.